The entry that follows covers one T cell receptor beta chain sequence. Profiled with immunoSEQ multiplex PCR; TCRdb holds only in-frame clones, not every one. This sample yields about 68,000 clones, of which nearly 80% are seen a single time; roughly 12% belongs to the top ten. The record originates from a study of blood T cell repertoires in COVID-19. Study details: Some COVID-19 samples were acute and others convalescent; all came from the United States, Italy and Spain. PBMCs, B-cell-depleted T cells, or T cells were the source of the cDNA or gDNA that made up the material.

The sample was peripheral blood. The source of this sequence is a human donor in a cohort sampled during active COVID-19.

The CDR3 loop is CASSEGQGNEKLFF. CDR3 in DNA: TGCGCCAGCAGCGAGGGACAGGGTAATGAAAAACTGTTTTTT. This chain uses TRBV5-1 with TRBJ1-4, with 9 positions matching TRBD1. Germline CDR1 is SGHRS and CDR2 is YFSETQ. This CDR3 contains 14 residues. Trimming removed 4 bases from V and 4 bases from J; junction bases left unmatched: 2.